A single sample is the source of the 30 T cell receptor beta chains below, sequenced in a study of blood T cell repertoires in COVID-19. The method was immunoSEQ multiplex PCR; TCRdb's version includes in-frame clones alone and lacks a portion of them. Of 200,000 to 300,000 clones in the sample, around nine tenths were seen once. Specimen: peripheral blood. The receptors derive from a man aged 35-49 years who had recovered from COVID-19.

The rearrangement joins TRBV11-2 to TRBJ1-3; TRBD1 matches at 9 bases. The CDR3 spans 16 residues. Germline CDR1 and CDR2: SGHAT and FQNNGV. With V trimmed by 2 bases and J by 4 bases, 6 bases remained unmatched. The CDR3 DNA is TGTGCCAGCAGCTTACATGACAGGGGGTTAGGAAACACCATATATTTT. Translation: CASSLHDRGLGNTIYF.

CDR3 protein: CASSRRTGSHYEQYF. As DNA, the CDR3 is TGCGCCAGCAGCCGACGGACAGGGTCCCACTACGAGCAGTACTTC. The V and J genes are TRBV4-3 and TRBJ2-7, with 8 positions matching TRBD1. The CDR3 spans 15 residues. Germline V gene data show CDR1 as LGHNA and CDR2 as YSLEER. V shed 4 bases and J 3 bases; nucleotides not matched to a gene: 8.

This clone came up once. The J gene is TRBJ1-4, the V gene TRBV19, with 9 positions matching TRBD1. Germline trimming cut 10 bases from V and 2 bases from J; bases unmatched to any gene: 14. This CDR3 is 17 amino acids long. Germline CDR1 reads LNHDA; CDR2 reads SQIVND (reference sequence). Here the CDR3 DNA reads TGTGCCACCGCGGACAGGGGCGGGCGTGGGACTAATGAAAAACTGTTTTTT. This translates into CATADRGGRGTNEKLFF.

The gene calls are TRBV10-3 and TRBJ1-2; D is undetermined. Trimming left V 11 bases short and J 4 bases short, with 11 bases between. CDR1 and CDR2 from the germline V gene are ENHRY and SYGVKD. The CDR3 totals 11 residues. CDR3 amino acids: CAAGTGYGYTF. CDR3 coding DNA: TGTGCCGCGGGAACCGGCTATGGCTACACCTTC.

V gene TRBV6-5 combines with J gene TRBJ2-7; TRBD1 matches at 11 bases. V lost 6 bases and J lost 6; bases outside the gene matches: 7. CDR1 and CDR2 (germline): MNHEY, SVGAGI. The CDR3 is 14 amino acids. CDR3 protein: CASRLPGQGGEQYF. The CDR3 bases are TGTGCCAGCAGGCTCCCGGGACAGGGGGGCGAGCAGTACTTC.

This chain uses TRBV27 with TRBJ1-5, with D possibly matching TRBD1 (6 bases). The CDR3 is 14 amino acids. V was pared by 2 bases and J by 3 bases, with 8 bases between. Germline CDR1 MNHEY, CDR2 SMNVEV (reference sequence). The CDR3 nucleotides are TGTGCCAGCAGTTTACAGGGGCCCAATCAGCCCCAGCATTTT. Translating gives CASSLQGPNQPQHF.

The chain couples TRBV11-1 to TRBJ2-3; D might be TRBD2 (6 bases). Germline V lookup: CDR1 SGHAT, CDR2 FQDESV (reference sequence). The germline V and J ends were trimmed by 7 bases and 2 bases, with 13 bases remaining between them. This CDR3 comprises 14 residues. The CDR3 DNA sequence: TGTGCCAGCACCCCGCGGGACCACACAGATACGCAGTATTTT. This gives the protein CASTPRDHTDTQYF.

CDR3 DNA sequence: TGTGCCAGCAGCTTAGTGGGGAGCTCCTACAATGAGCAGTTCTTC. Translated: CASSLVGSSYNEQFF. The chain combines TRBV7-9 with TRBJ2-1; D possibly corresponds to TRBD2 (5 bases). The CDR3 is made up of 15 amino acids. Germline V lookup: CDR1 SEHNR, CDR2 FQNEAQ (reference sequence). Deletions cut 1 base from V and 0 bases from J, with 7 bases between.

V and J are TRBV2 and TRBJ2-3; 14 bases match TRBD2. CDR3 length: 19 residues. CDR1 is SNHLY and CDR2 is FYNNEI in the germline V gene. The trim removed 4 bases at V and 1 base at J, leaving 10 bases unmatched. The CDR3, as DNA: TGTGCCAGCAGTGCGACTAGCGGGAGGGTACCTGGAGGCACAGATACGCAGTATTTT. This sequence encodes CASSATSGRVPGGTDTQYF.

This chain uses TRBV6-9 with TRBJ2-5, with D maybe TRBD2 (6 bases). V shed 4 bases and J shed 3 bases, with 9 bases lying between them. CDR1 MNHGY and CDR2 SVAAGI come from the germline V gene. This CDR3 region has 13 residues. DNA of the CDR3: TGTGCCAGCAGTTGCGGGGCCGAAGAGACCCAGTACTTC. It specifies CASSCGAEETQYF.

This clone occurred once. The chain's CDR3 is CASSSPGPTSEQYF. The CDR3 bases are TGTGCCAGCAGTTCGCCGGGGCCGACTAGCGAGCAGTACTTC. J is TRBJ2-7 and V is TRBV25-1; D is possibly TRBD2 (6 bases). The CDR3 spans 14 residues. The V and J ends lost 5 bases and 6 bases respectively, with 17 bases between them. CDR1 MGHDK and CDR2 SYGVNS come from the germline V gene.

V usage is TRBV27 and J usage is TRBJ1-1, with D unclear. CDR3 length: 18 amino acids. The V gene's germline CDR1 is MNHEY and CDR2 SMNVEV (reference sequence). V was shortened by 9 bases and J by 6 bases, with 32 bases between the two germline ends. The CDR3 protein is CARKSGSGEVRVTPEAFF. CDR3 DNA sequence: TGTGCCAGAAAGAGTGGGTCCGGGGAGGTGAGGGTGACTCCTGAAGCTTTCTTT.

The V gene is TRBV7-9, the J gene TRBJ2-1; 7 nucleotides align to TRBD2. This CDR3 comprises 16 residues. Trimming at V came to 3 bases and at J to 8 bases, leaving 13 bases not matched to a gene. Germline V gene data show CDR1 as SEHNR and CDR2 as FQNEAQ (reference sequence). The CDR3 DNA follows: TGTGCCAGCAGCTTGGCGGGGGACCCCAATGGGTATGAGCAGTTCTTC. It is translated as CASSLAGDPNGYEQFF.

This chain connects TRBV18 to TRBJ1-2, with 7 bases matching TRBD1. CDR1 is KGHSH, CDR2 LQKENI, per germline. The V gene end was trimmed by 4 bases and the J gene end by 4 bases; junction bases not matched to a gene: 3. CDR3 length: 13 amino acids. The CDR3, as DNA: TGTGCCAGCTCACGACAGGGCACCTATGGCTACACCTTC. Translation: CASSRQGTYGYTF.

This sequence joins TRBV3-1 (or the pseudogene TRBV3-2) and TRBJ1-1, with D possibly matching TRBD1 (6 bases). CDR3 length equals 12 residues. The germline CDR1 and CDR2 sequences are LGHDT and YNNKEL (reference sequence). The V gene lost 4 bases and the J gene lost 11 bases, with 14 bases spanning the gap. The CDR3 region is CASSPDRFGAFF. CDR3 DNA: TGTGCCAGCAGCCCAGACAGGTTTGGGGCTTTCTTT.

CDR3 sequence: CASSPPGQGGSRTGELFF. DNA of the CDR3: TGTGCCAGCTCACCACCGGGACAGGGGGGTTCCAGGACCGGGGAGCTGTTTTTT. The J gene is TRBJ2-2, the V gene TRBV18, with 11 bases matching TRBD1. The V and J ends lost 0 bases and 5 bases, in that order; junction bases with no gene match: 8. The CDR3 consists of 18 residues. Germline V gene data show CDR1 as KGHSH and CDR2 as LQKENI.

J is TRBJ2-1 and V is TRBV29-1, with D possibly being TRBD1 (6 bases). The ends were cut back, 5 bases at V and 6 bases at J, with 8 bases in the middle. Germline V gives CDR1 SQVTM, CDR2 ANQGSEA. CDR3 length: 11 residues. Written as DNA, the CDR3 is TGCAGCGTTCAGGGGCGCAATGAGCAGTTCTTC. Its translation is CSVQGRNEQFF.

The count of this clone is one. J is TRBJ1-4 and V is TRBV18; no reliable D call. The CDR3 runs to 14 residues. Germline loops: CDR1 KGHSH, CDR2 LQKENI. The V end lost 4 bases, the J end lost 4 bases, and 10 bases lay between the germline ends. In DNA form, the CDR3 reads TGTGCCAGCTCACGCAGGTCGGTTAATGAAAAACTGTTTTTT. This gives the protein CASSRRSVNEKLFF. The whole variable domain, filled in from reference TRBV18 and TRBJ1-4, reads NAGVMQNPRHLVRRRGQEARLRCSPMKGHSHVYWYRQLPEEGLKFMVYLQKENIIDESGMPKERFSAEFPKEGPSILRIQQVVRGDSAAYFCASSRRSVNEKLFFGSGTQLSVL.

This sequence joins TRBV7-3 and TRBJ2-3; D is uncertain. Trimming shortened V by 3 bases and J by 1 base, and 5 bases separated the two germline ends. In germline, CDR1 is SGHTA, CDR2 FQGTGA. There are 13 residues in the CDR3. This chain's CDR3 is CASSLSGTDTQYF. CDR3 in DNA: TGTGCCAGCAGCTTGTCAGGCACAGATACGCAGTATTTT.

The chain employs TRBV6-2 or TRBV6-3 and TRBJ2-2; TRBD2 is a possible D gene (5 bases). Germline V CDR1 and CDR2: MNHEY, SVGEGT. This CDR3 contains 18 residues. The V end was cut by 3 bases, the J end by 4 bases, with 21 bases between. In nucleotides, the CDR3 is TGTGCCAGCAGTTATTGGGGAGAACTAGGGCTTTTCACCGGGGAGCTGTTTTTT. Protein sequence: CASSYWGELGLFTGELFF.

The chain uses TRBV9 and TRBJ2-3, with D perhaps TRBD2 (5 bases). Trimming took off 0 bases at V and 4 bases at J, with 9 bases between the two ends. The CDR3 is 14 amino acids. CDR1 and CDR2 from the germline V gene are SGDLS and YYNGEE. The CDR3, as DNA: TGTGCCAGCAGCGTAGATCGGGGAGCAGATACGCAGTATTTT. It translates to CASSVDRGADTQYF.

The V and J genes are TRBV7-2 and TRBJ2-1; 8 bases map to TRBD1. Germline V gives CDR1 SGHTA, CDR2 FQGNSA. V shed 8 bases, J shed 1 base, and the junction held 7 bases outside the gene matches. The CDR3 loop spans 15 amino acids. This chain's CDR3 is CASGMRQGSYNEQFF. The DNA of the CDR3 is TGTGCCAGCGGAATGAGACAGGGGTCCTACAATGAGCAGTTCTTC.

This clone was seen once. Additional DNA sequences in this sample encode the identical CDR3. The V and J genes are TRBV27 and TRBJ1-1; D unresolved. The CDR3 runs 13 residues. The V gene's germline CDR1 is MNHEY and CDR2 SMNVEV (reference sequence). V was shortened by 3 bases and J by 4 bases, with 9 bases between the two germline ends. CDR3 sequence reads: CASSLVGGTEAFF. In DNA, the CDR3 is TGTGCCAGCAGTTTGGTGGGAGGCACTGAAGCTTTCTTT.

The chain is built from TRBV12-3 or TRBV12-4 and TRBJ2-7; maybe TRBD1 (5 bases). V gave up 6 bases and J gave up 2 bases, with 11 bases separating them. This CDR3 contains 13 residues. CDR3 in DNA: TGTGCCAGCAGAAAGGGGATCGCCTACGAGCAGTACTTC. It encodes CASRKGIAYEQYF.

The CDR3 loop is CASSFTPSGGSYNEQFF. The CDR3 DNA sequence: TGTGCCAGCAGCTTCACTCCTAGCGGAGGCTCCTACAATGAGCAGTTCTTC. The gene calls are TRBV7-2 and TRBJ2-1, with 7 bases fitting TRBD2. The CDR3 runs 17 residues. In germline, CDR1 is SGHTA, CDR2 FQGNSA. The ends lost 3 bases at V and 0 bases at J; junction bases unmatched: 8. Filled out from reference TRBV7-2 and TRBJ2-1, the complete variable domain reads GAGVSQSPSNKVTEKGKDVELRCDPISGHTALYWYRQSLGQGLEFLIYFQGNSAPDKSGLPSDRFSAERTGGSVSTLTIQRTQQEDSAVYLCASSFTPSGGSYNEQFFGPGTRLTVL.

This chain links TRBV19 with TRBJ2-7; TRBD1 aligns across 7 bases. The V segment lost 5 bases and the J segment 3 bases; nucleotides outside the gene matches: 10. This CDR3 is built from 15 residues. CDR1 and CDR2 (germline): LNHDA, SQIVND (reference sequence). The CDR3 DNA reads TGTGCCAGTAGTTCACAGTGGACAGGAAGCTACGAGCAGTACTTC. Translating it yields CASSSQWTGSYEQYF.

The genes are TRBV5-6 and TRBJ2-7, with 8 nucleotides matching TRBD2. Germline V gives CDR1 SGHDT, CDR2 YYEEEE. The CDR3 has 13 residues. The V and J ends lost 4 bases and 6 bases, in that order; junction bases with no gene match: 6. As DNA, the CDR3 is TGTGCCAGCAGCCGGGGGGGCATCGGCGAGCAGTACTTC. It codes for CASSRGGIGEQYF. Based on the CDR3 plus reference TRBV5-6 and TRBJ2-7, the full variable domain is DAGVTQSPTHLIKTRGQQVTLRCSPKSGHDTVSWYQQALGQGPQFIFQYYEEEERQRGNFPDRFSGHQFPNYSSELNVNALLLGDSALYLCASSRGGIGEQYFGPGTRLTVT.

J is TRBJ2-7 and V is TRBV9, with D uncertain. The germline CDR1 and CDR2 sequences are SGDLS and YYNGEE. The CDR3 is 13 amino acids. V lost 4 bases to trimming and J lost 0 bases, with 8 bases between them. The CDR3 DNA reads as TGTGCCAGCAGCCCCCCCAGCTCCTACGAGCAGTACTTC. This translates into CASSPPSSYEQYF.

This clone was seen a single time. The rearrangement uses TRBV30 and TRBJ1-1; TRBD1 is a possible D gene (5 bases). The germline V and J ends were trimmed by 1 base and 3 bases, with 12 bases remaining between them. This CDR3 has 14 amino acids. Germline CDR1 GTSNPN, CDR2 SVGIG (reference sequence). CDR3 DNA: TGTGCCTGGAGTGGACAGTCGGGGGACACTGAAGCTTTCTTT. It is translated as CAWSGQSGDTEAFF.

The genes are TRBV6-5 and TRBJ1-2; TRBD1 aligns across 8 bases. The CDR3 sequence is 12 residues long. Germline V gene sequence: CDR1 MNHEY, CDR2 SVGAGI. V lost 6 bases to trimming and J lost 5 bases; unmatched junction nucleotides: 2. In DNA form, the CDR3 reads TGTGCCAGCAGCCACAGGGGGTATGGCTACACCTTC. Translated, it gives CASSHRGYGYTF.